This note documents a single T cell receptor beta chain sequence. Germline V gives CDR1 SGHRS, CDR2 YFSETQ. V was shortened by 2 bases and J by 4 bases, with 12 bases between the two germline ends. The CDR3 is 14 residues long. In the authors' workflow: Amplification with reference gene primers provided the estimates of nucleated cell counts. Data came from immunoSEQ multiplex PCR; TCRdb stores just in-frame clones and leaves some out. V and J calls and clone size follow that table, whereas D and trimming were derived from the DNA. The data show approximately 230,000 clones, around 82% seen once. The sample comes from a study of blood T cell repertoires in COVID-19. As for the study in general: COVID-19 samples, acute and convalescent, were from the United States, Italy and Spain. Sources were T cells, B-cell-depleted T cells, or PBMCs; the material itself was cDNA or gDNA.

The sequenced sample consisted of peripheral blood. The source of this sequence is a man at least 80 years old with acute or convalescent COVID-19. This chain connects TRBV5-1 to TRBJ1-2; tentatively, D is TRBD1 (5 bases). In DNA, the CDR3 is TGCGCCAGCAGCTTTCGGACACAAACCTATGGCTACACCTTC. Protein product: CASSFRTQTYGYTF.